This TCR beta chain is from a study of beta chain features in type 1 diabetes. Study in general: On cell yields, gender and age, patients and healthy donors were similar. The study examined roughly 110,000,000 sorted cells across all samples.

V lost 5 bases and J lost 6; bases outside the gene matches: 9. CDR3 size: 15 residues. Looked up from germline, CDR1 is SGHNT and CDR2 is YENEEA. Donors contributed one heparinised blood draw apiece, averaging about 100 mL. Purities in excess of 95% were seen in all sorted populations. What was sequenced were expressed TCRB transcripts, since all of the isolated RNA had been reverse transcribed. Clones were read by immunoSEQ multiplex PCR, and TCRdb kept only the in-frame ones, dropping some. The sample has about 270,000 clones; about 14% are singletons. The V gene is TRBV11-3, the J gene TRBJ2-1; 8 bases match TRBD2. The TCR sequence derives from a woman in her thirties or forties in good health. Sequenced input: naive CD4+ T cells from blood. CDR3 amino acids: CASSTGGGPINEQFF. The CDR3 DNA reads TGTGCCAGCAGCACAGGCGGGGGGCCGATCAATGAGCAGTTCTTC.